A single T cell receptor (beta chain) is shown here with its context. The sample originates from a study of identical twins. MiXCR, run by TCRdb on the 5' RACE reads, gives a single entry per CDR3 protein. The repertoire holds approximately 1.8 million distinct CDR3 sequences, more than 30% seen once, with 0.25% to 0.3% in the top ten. The source material was cord blood. This receptor was taken from a newborn girl in good health.

The CDR3 region is CASSLGAGGVNTGELFF. The CDR3 DNA is TGCGCCAGCAGCTTGGGGGCCGGGGGCGTTAACACCGGGGAGCTGTTTTTT. V is TRBV5-1 and J is TRBJ2-2; D might be TRBD1 or TRBD2, each matching 6 bases. The CDR3 totals 17 residues. Trimming removed 0 bases at V and 2 bases at J, with 14 bases between. Germline-derived CDR1 and CDR2 are SGHRS and YFSETQ.